These 29 T cell receptor beta chains share one sample of origin, sequenced in a study of identical twins. Each CDR3 protein gets one entry after TCRdb re-called the 5' RACE reads with MiXCR. The repertoire holds over 500,000 distinct CDR3 sequences, with less than 25% as singletons. This same sample was also taken into another study, of T cells expressing NK-cell markers.

The sequencing sample was made of CD4+ T cells sorted from blood. The receptors originated from a woman between 18 and 29 years old in good health.

This clonotype was found many times. The J gene is TRBJ2-7, the V gene TRBV12-3 or TRBV12-4; 8 nucleotides agree with TRBD1. V dropped 5 bases and J dropped 3; count of bases not matched to a gene: 6. This CDR3 contains 14 residues. Written as DNA, the CDR3 is TGTGCCAGCAGTAGCAGGGGGCAAAACTACGAGCAGTACTTC. Residues: CASSSRGQNYEQYF.

V and J are TRBV20-1 and TRBJ2-7; D gene uncertain. This CDR3 region has 10 residues. V was clipped by 3 bases and J by 5 bases, with 5 bases between them. The germline gives CDR1 DFQATT, CDR2 SNEGSKA (reference sequence). DNA for the CDR3: TGCAGTGCTAGGATCAACGAGCAGTACTTC. Encoded protein: CSARINEQYF.

This clonotype was counted between two and nine times. The V gene is TRBV5-1, the J gene TRBJ2-1; tentative D call: TRBD1 (6 bases). The germline V gene encodes CDR1 SGHRS and CDR2 YFSETQ. Trimming removed 5 bases from V and 4 bases from J, with 16 bases in between. The CDR3 has 15 amino acids. The CDR3 is CASSQPGHAYNEQFF. The CDR3 DNA sequence: TGCGCCAGCAGTCAACCGGGACATGCGTACAATGAGCAGTTCTTC.

The chain carries TRBV6-2 or TRBV6-3 and TRBJ1-2; unclear D gene. The CDR3 loop spans 13 amino acids. CDR1 is MNHEY and CDR2 is SVGEGT in the germline V gene. Trimming shortened V by 2 bases and J by 7 bases, and 11 bases separated the two germline ends. CDR3 sequence (DNA): TGTGCCAGCAGTTACCGGATAGGCGGTGGCTACACCTTC. It specifies CASSYRIGGGYTF.

This chain joins TRBV6-5 and TRBJ2-3, with 13 bases lining up with TRBD2. V shed 3 bases, J shed 6 bases, and the junction held 9 bases outside the gene matches. Per the germline V gene, CDR1 is MNHEY and CDR2 is SVGAGI. This CDR3 comprises 17 residues. CDR3 amino acids: CASSYTPGTSGVDTQYF. CDR3 DNA sequence: TGTGCCAGCAGTTATACCCCCGGGACTAGCGGGGTCGATACGCAGTATTTT.

CDR3 sequence (DNA): TGTGCCAGCAGTCTAACGACAGGGATCAATGAGCAGTTCTTC. Protein sequence: CASSLTTGINEQFF. This chain joins TRBV6-1 and TRBJ2-1; 7 positions agree with TRBD1. J lost 6 bases, V lost 5 bases, and 7 bases had no gene match. Germline values: CDR1 MNHNS, CDR2 SASEGT. The CDR3 spans 14 residues.

This clonotype came up a few times. The chain joins TRBV29-1 to TRBJ2-3, with 7 bases that match TRBD1. CDR3 length equals 12 residues. CDR1 SQVTM and CDR2 ANQGSEA come from the germline V gene. V trimming: 6 bases; J trimming: 4 bases; junction bases outside the gene matches: 4. DNA of the CDR3: TGCAGCGTCAAACAGGGGCCAGATACGCAGTATTTT. Amino acid sequence: CSVKQGPDTQYF.

This clonotype has only a few counts. The rearrangement links TRBV29-1 to TRBJ2-6; D is possibly TRBD1 (6 bases). The CDR3 length is 16 residues. CDR1 is SQVTM, CDR2 ANQGSEA, per germline. Trimming took off 6 bases at V and 2 bases at J, with 17 bases between the two ends. Written as DNA, the CDR3 is TGCAGCGTGGCCACAGGGAGCTTTACTGGGGCCAACGTCCTGACTTTC. Protein product: CSVATGSFTGANVLTF.

The gene calls are TRBV6-1 and TRBJ1-5; a possible D gene is TRBD1 (6 bases). The germline gives CDR1 MNHNS, CDR2 SASEGT. Trimming removed 6 bases at V and 7 bases at J, with 16 bases between. CDR3 length equals 14 residues. The DNA of the CDR3 is TGTGCCAGCAGCCAAAGGGGGGGAGACCAGCCCCAGCATTTT. It codes for CASSQRGGDQPQHF.

This clonotype is medium-sized by share. The V gene is TRBV20-1, the J gene TRBJ2-2; D ambiguous. The CDR3 consists of 13 residues. V gave up 4 bases and J gave up 1 base, with 7 bases separating them. Looked up from germline, CDR1 is DFQATT and CDR2 is SNEGSKA (reference sequence). This CDR3 is CSATRLNTGELFF. The CDR3, as DNA: TGCAGTGCTACCCGTCTGAACACCGGGGAGCTGTTTTTT.

The J gene is TRBJ2-7, the V gene TRBV10-3; TRBD2 matches at 7 bases. The CDR3 has 13 amino acids. J was trimmed by 6 bases and V by 4 bases; bases with no gene match: 6. Germline CDR1 and CDR2: ENHRY and SYGVKD. CDR3 sequence reads: CAISGSGVSEQYF. The CDR3 region has the DNA TGTGCCATCAGTGGGAGCGGGGTTAGCGAGCAGTACTTC.

In its sample, this clonotype was seen a few times. The chain employs TRBV4-3 and TRBJ2-1; 11 nucleotides match TRBD2. The CDR3 extends over 17 amino acids. Germline V gene sequence: CDR1 LGHNA, CDR2 YSLEER. Losses at the gene ends were 4 bases for V and 5 bases for J; bases not matched to a gene: 10. CDR3 sequence reads: CASSPSRLAGLHNEQFF. The CDR3 bases are TGCGCCAGCAGCCCGTCCAGACTAGCGGGGCTCCACAATGAGCAGTTCTTC.

This clonotype was detected only a few times. The chain has TRBV7-2 and TRBJ2-1; TRBD2 matches at 7 bases. The CDR3 is 14 amino acids. The V segment lost 1 base and the J segment 7 bases; nucleotides outside the gene matches: 4. Germline values: CDR1 SGHTA, CDR2 FQGNSA. The CDR3 reads CASSLGSGSNEQFF. In DNA form, the CDR3 reads TGTGCCAGCAGCTTAGGTAGCGGGTCTAATGAGCAGTTCTTC. The full variable domain, in which reference TRBV7-2 and TRBJ2-1 provide the parts outside the CDR3, is GAGVSQSPSNKVTEKGKDVELRCDPISGHTALYWYRQSLGQGLEFLIYFQGNSAPDKSGLPSDRFSAERTGGSVSTLTIQRTQQEDSAVYLCASSLGSGSNEQFFGPGTRLTVL.

This clonotype was seen a few times. This rearrangement joins TRBV6-2 or TRBV6-3 to TRBJ1-1, with D unclear. Germline values: CDR1 MNHEY, CDR2 SVGEGT. Trimming left V 7 bases short and J 1 base short, with 13 bases between. The CDR3 loop spans 14 amino acids. The CDR3 spells CASIGKGSNTEAFF. CDR3 DNA sequence: TGTGCCAGCATTGGAAAGGGTTCGAACACTGAAGCTTTCTTT.

This clonotype showed up just a few times. The chain employs TRBV7-8 and TRBJ2-5; the match to TRBD2 covers 9 bases. Germline V gene lookup returns CDR1 SGHVS and CDR2 FQNEAQ. The CDR3 consists of 15 residues. V gave up 2 bases and J gave up 1 base; unmatched junction bases: 2. In DNA, the CDR3 is TGTGCCAGCAGCTTACCAGCGGGGGGCCAAGAGACCCAGTACTTC. This sequence encodes CASSLPAGGQETQYF. Combining the CDR3 with reference TRBV7-8 and TRBJ2-5 gives the whole variable domain GAGVSQSPRYKVAKRGQDVALRCDPISGHVSLFWYQQALGQGPEFLTYFQNEAQLDKSGLPSDRFFAERPEGSVSTLKIQRTQQEDSAVYLCASSLPAGGQETQYFGPGTRLLVL.

This clonotype was seen many times. The genes are TRBV29-1 and TRBJ2-7, with D unclear. CDR1 is SQVTM, CDR2 ANQGSEA, per germline. The CDR3 extends over 13 amino acids. The germline V and J ends were trimmed by 7 bases and 2 bases, with 15 bases remaining between them. CDR3 DNA sequence: TGCAGCGCCGCGGACGAGGAGCCCTACGAGCAGTACTTC. Its translation is CSAADEEPYEQYF.

This clonotype was counted only a few times. The chain combines TRBV6-1 with TRBJ1-6, with D unresolved. CDR1 and CDR2 (germline): MNHNS, SASEGT. The CDR3 loop spans 15 amino acids. V was cut by 6 bases and J by 5 bases, with 14 bases left in between. The CDR3 nucleotides are TGTGCCAGCAGGGCCACTGGTGGCCATAATTCACCCCTCCACTTT. Its protein product is CASRATGGHNSPLHF.

This clonotype has more than one count but fewer than ten. The gene calls are TRBV7-9 and TRBJ1-6; D unclear. Deletions cut 2 bases from V and 1 base from J, with 9 bases between. Germline CDR1 is SEHNR and CDR2 is FQNEAQ (reference sequence). This CDR3 has 16 residues. The CDR3 spells CASSLLAGSYNSPLHF. The CDR3 coding sequence is TGTGCCAGCAGCTTATTGGCGGGGTCCTATAATTCACCCCTCCACTTT.

The chain has TRBV6-5 and TRBJ2-1; perhaps TRBD2 as D (6 bases). From germline, CDR1 is MNHEY and CDR2 SVGAGI. V dropped 2 bases and J dropped 6 bases, with 14 bases sitting between them. This CDR3 comprises 15 residues. Here the CDR3 DNA reads TGTGCCAGCAGTTACCCCGGGAGTGGGTCCAATGAGCAGTTCTTC. Its translation is CASSYPGSGSNEQFF.

This clonotype was counted only a few times. The genes are TRBV12-3 or TRBV12-4 and TRBJ2-1, with D possibly TRBD2 on 5 matching bases. This CDR3 is built from 14 residues. Trimming pared 8 bases from V and 6 bases from J, leaving 17 bases between. In DNA, the CDR3 is TGTGCCAGCCTCCGAGACTACCGAGGCAATGAGCAGTTCTTC. Protein sequence: CASLRDYRGNEQFF.

The chain employs TRBV20-1 and TRBJ2-1, with a possible D match to TRBD1 (5 bases). The V gene's germline CDR1 is DFQATT and CDR2 SNEGSKA (reference sequence). The CDR3 length is 15 residues. The CDR3 nucleotides are TGCGGCCTTCGACAGACACAATTAATTTACAATGAGCAGTTCTTC. Protein sequence: CGLRQTQLIYNEQFF.

This clonotype turned up a few times. J is TRBJ2-1 and V is TRBV30, with 7 nucleotides matching TRBD2. Germline V gene sequence: CDR1 GTSNPN, CDR2 SVGIG (reference sequence). The trim removed 3 bases at V and 7 bases at J, leaving 6 bases unmatched. The CDR3 length is 13 residues. CDR3 coding DNA: TGTGCCTGGAGACCGTTGGGAGGGAATGAGCAGTTCTTC. This encodes CAWRPLGGNEQFF.

This clonotype was picked up a small number of times. J is TRBJ2-7 and V is TRBV11-2; D perhaps matches TRBD2 (6 bases). V was shortened by 5 bases and J by 2 bases, with 10 bases between the two germline ends. This CDR3 contains 13 residues. Germline assignment: CDR1 SGHAT and CDR2 FQNNGV. This CDR3 is CASSPAGPYEQYF. For the CDR3, the DNA is TGTGCCAGCAGCCCTGCGGGGCCCTACGAGCAGTACTTC.

This clonotype was recorded a few times. The rearrangement joins TRBV12-3 or TRBV12-4 to TRBJ2-7, with 10 bases lining up with TRBD1. After removal of 2 bases from V and 5 bases from J, the junction contained 15 bases not matched to a gene. The CDR3 contains 18 residues. CDR3: CASSLRGGGQGLYHEQYF. For the CDR3, the DNA is TGTGCCAGCAGTTTAAGGGGCGGGGGACAGGGGCTATACCACGAGCAGTACTTC.

This clonotype was seen a few times. The V call is TRBV11-3, the J call TRBJ2-1; D is perhaps TRBD2 (5 bases). This CDR3 region has 16 residues. Germline V gene data show CDR1 as SGHNT and CDR2 as YENEEA. Trimming took 2 bases from V and 2 from J, leaving 13 bases between them. Here the CDR3 reads CASSLSLGSTYNEQFF. In nucleotides, the CDR3 is TGTGCCAGCAGCTTATCATTGGGGAGTACCTACAATGAGCAGTTCTTC.

The chain joins TRBV28 to TRBJ1-5, with D tentatively TRBD1 (5 bases). In germline, CDR1 is MDHEN, CDR2 SYDVKM. This CDR3 is built from 16 residues. V lost 5 bases, J lost 1 base, and 15 bases lay in between. CDR3 in amino acids: CASSAFRVKSNQPQHF. DNA for the CDR3: TGTGCCAGCAGTGCCTTCAGGGTGAAGAGCAATCAGCCCCAGCATTTT. Drawing the rest from reference TRBV28 and TRBJ1-5, the complete variable domain is DVKVTQSSRYLVKRTGEKVFLECVQDMDHENMFWYRQDPGLGLRLIYFSYDVKMKEKGDIPEGYSVSREKKERFSLILESASTNQTSMYLCASSAFRVKSNQPQHFGDGTRLSIL.

The chain combines TRBV4-3 with TRBJ2-2, with D hard to call. The germline CDR1 and CDR2 sequences are LGHNA and YSLEER. Between the trimmed V and J ends, which lost 0 bases and 5 bases, there was a span of 4 bases. The CDR3 consists of 13 residues. The chain's CDR3 is CASSQDGTGELFF. Here the CDR3 DNA reads TGCGCCAGCAGCCAAGATGGTACCGGGGAGCTGTTTTTT.

This clonotype occurred a few times. This chain connects TRBV9 to TRBJ2-3; 9 bases are a match to TRBD2. The CDR3 loop spans 16 amino acids. Germline V gene lookup returns CDR1 SGDLS and CDR2 YYNGEE. V lost 0 bases to trimming and J lost 2 bases; unmatched junction nucleotides: 4. CDR3 residues: CASSVGAGGNTDTQYF. CDR3 nucleotides: TGTGCCAGCAGCGTAGGCGCGGGGGGGAACACAGATACGCAGTATTTT.

This clonotype was observed at least ten times. This sequence joins TRBV7-2 and TRBJ2-7; tentatively, D is TRBD2 (5 bases). This CDR3 has 15 amino acids. Per the germline V gene, CDR1 is SGHTA and CDR2 is FQGNSA. Trimming removed 5 bases at V and 2 bases at J, with 16 bases between. CDR3 region: CASSGLAQPTYEQYF. CDR3 DNA sequence: TGTGCCAGCAGCGGACTCGCGCAACCTACCTACGAGCAGTACTTC.